Listed here are 2 T cell receptor beta chains from one sample, sequenced in a study of technical replicates of blood from a handful of donors. Assay: immunoSEQ multiplex PCR; the TCRdb copy retains only in-frame clones and omits some. The sample lists about 12,000 clones, approximately 94% occurring once. The sequencing sample was made of PBMCs. These receptors were obtained from a human donor in good health.

The genes are TRBV6-5 and TRBJ1-3, with a weak D call TRBD1 (5 bases). Germline V gene lookup returns CDR1 MNHEY and CDR2 SVGAGI. The CDR3 sequence is 13 residues long. With 4 bases removed from V and 3 bases from J, the gap between germline ends came to 7 bases. This CDR3 reads CASSSGFGNTIYF. CDR3 nucleotide sequence: TGTGCCAGCAGTTCAGGGTTTGGAAACACCATATATTTT.

CDR3 protein: CASSLGQGLGEQYF. For the CDR3, the DNA is TGTGCCAGCAGCTTAGGACAGGGGTTGGGCGAGCAGTACTTC. V and J are TRBV5-6 and TRBJ2-7; 9 nucleotides agree with TRBD1. This CDR3 spans 14 amino acids. The V segment lost 2 bases and the J segment 6 bases; nucleotides outside the gene matches: 6. Germline CDR1 is SGHDT and CDR2 is YYEEEE.